The rows below give T cell receptor beta chains drawn from one sample of a study of PD-L1 blockade in urothelial cancer. The repertoire was sequenced with immunoSEQ multiplex PCR; TCRdb's copy has only in-frame clones and lacks some. The sample records about 72,000 clones, roughly 90% being singletons. The material sequenced was PBMCs, taken around atezolizumab (anti-PD-L1) treatment. These TCRs come from a man between 65 and 80 years old with urothelial cancer. CDR3s include the opening cysteine and the closing phenylalanine or tryptophan. A D gene is named only where the DNA matches it firmly.

>TRBJ2-1|TRBD2|TRBV5-1
TGCGCCAGCAGCTTGTCCGGGACTAGTTTCGGTGAGCAGTTCTTC
CASSLSGTSFGEQFF
>TRBJ2-3|-|TRBV5-6
TGTGCCAGCAGTCCGGTTGGAGATACGCAGTATTTT
CASSPVGDTQYF
>TRBJ2-2|TRBD2|TRBV19
TGTGCCAGTAGTGACCGCCTAGCGGGAGGAATCCACGGGGAGCTGTTTTTT
CASSDRLAGGIHGELFF
>TRBJ2-2|-|TRBV30
TGTGCCTGGACTAGCGCTGCCGGGGAGCTGTTTTTT
CAWTSAAGELFF
>TRBJ2-7|TRBD2|TRBV9
TGTGCCAGCAGCGTAGGGGCTAGCGGGACCTACGAGCAGTACTTC
CASSVGASGTYEQYF
>TRBJ2-1|-|TRBV9
TGTGCCAGCAGCGTAGCTTTGACTTCCGGGGATGAGCAGTTCTTC
CASSVALTSGDEQFF
>TRBJ2-3|-|TRBV5-1
TGCGCCAGCAGCTTAGGAGGCCCCACAGATACGCAGTATTTT
CASSLGGPTDTQYF
>TRBJ2-7|-|TRBV19
TGTGCCAGTAGTCCACAATCAATACAGTACGAGCAGTACTTC
CASSPQSIQYEQYF
>TRBJ2-1|TRBD2|TRBV18
TGTGCCAGCTCACCTCTAGCGGGAACAGACAATGAGCAGTTCTTC
CASSPLAGTDNEQFF
>TRBJ1-5|TRBD1|TRBV2
TGTGCCAGCAGTCCAGGGGGTCATAGCAATCAGCCCCAGCATTTT
CASSPGGHSNQPQHF
>TRBJ1-4|-|TRBV9
TGTGCCAGCAGCGTAGCGGGGGAGGCTGAAAAACTGTTTTTT
CASSVAGEAEKLFF
>TRBJ2-1|TRBD2|TRBV5-1
TGCGCCAGCAGCCCCAGCGGGAACTCCTACAATGAGCAGTTCTTC
CASSPSGNSYNEQFF
>TRBJ2-7|-|TRBV15
TGTGCCACCAGCAGAGGCACTACCTACGAGCAGTACTTC
CATSRGTTYEQYF